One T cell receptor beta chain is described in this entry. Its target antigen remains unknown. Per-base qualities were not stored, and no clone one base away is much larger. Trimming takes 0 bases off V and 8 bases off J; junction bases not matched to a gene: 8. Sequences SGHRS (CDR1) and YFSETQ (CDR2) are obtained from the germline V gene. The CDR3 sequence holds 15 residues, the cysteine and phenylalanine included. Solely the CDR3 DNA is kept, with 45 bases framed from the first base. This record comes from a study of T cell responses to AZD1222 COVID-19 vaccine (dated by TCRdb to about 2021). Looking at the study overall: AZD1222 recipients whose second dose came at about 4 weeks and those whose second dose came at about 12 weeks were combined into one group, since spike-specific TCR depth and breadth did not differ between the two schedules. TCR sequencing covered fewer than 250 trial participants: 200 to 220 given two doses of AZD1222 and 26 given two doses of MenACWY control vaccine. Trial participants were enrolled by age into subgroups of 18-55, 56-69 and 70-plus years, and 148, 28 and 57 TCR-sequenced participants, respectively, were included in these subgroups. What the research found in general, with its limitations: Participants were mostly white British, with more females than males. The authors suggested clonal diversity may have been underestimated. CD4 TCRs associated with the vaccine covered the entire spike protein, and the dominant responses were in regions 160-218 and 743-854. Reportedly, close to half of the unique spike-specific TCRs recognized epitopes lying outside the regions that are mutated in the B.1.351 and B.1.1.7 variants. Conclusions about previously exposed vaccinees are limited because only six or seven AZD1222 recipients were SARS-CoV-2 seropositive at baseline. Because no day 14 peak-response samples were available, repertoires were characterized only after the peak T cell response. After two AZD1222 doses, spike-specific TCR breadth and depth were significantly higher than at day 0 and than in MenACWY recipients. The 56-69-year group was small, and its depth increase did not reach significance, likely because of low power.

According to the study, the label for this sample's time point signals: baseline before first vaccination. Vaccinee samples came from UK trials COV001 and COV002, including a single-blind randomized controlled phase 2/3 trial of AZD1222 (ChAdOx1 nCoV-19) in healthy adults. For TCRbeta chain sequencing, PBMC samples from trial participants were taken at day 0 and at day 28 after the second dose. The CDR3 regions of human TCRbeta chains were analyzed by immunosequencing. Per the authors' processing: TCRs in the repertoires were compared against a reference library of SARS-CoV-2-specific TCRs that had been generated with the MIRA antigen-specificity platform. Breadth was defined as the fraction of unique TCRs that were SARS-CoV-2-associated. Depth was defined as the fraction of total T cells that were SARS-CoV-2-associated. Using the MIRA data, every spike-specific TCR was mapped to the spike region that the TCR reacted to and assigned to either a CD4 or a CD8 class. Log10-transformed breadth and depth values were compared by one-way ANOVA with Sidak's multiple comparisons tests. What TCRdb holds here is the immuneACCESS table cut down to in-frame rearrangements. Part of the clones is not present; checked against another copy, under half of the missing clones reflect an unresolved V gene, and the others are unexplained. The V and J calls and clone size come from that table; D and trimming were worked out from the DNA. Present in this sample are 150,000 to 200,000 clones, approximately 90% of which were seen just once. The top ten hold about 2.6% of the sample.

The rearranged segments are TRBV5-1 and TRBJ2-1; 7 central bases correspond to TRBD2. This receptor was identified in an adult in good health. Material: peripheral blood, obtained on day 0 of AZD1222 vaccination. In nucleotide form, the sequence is TGCGCCAGCAGCTTGGTGTCCGGGGGGTTGGATGAGCAGTTCTTC. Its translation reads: CASSLVSGGLDEQFF.